The 26 T cell receptor beta chains below were found in one sample sequenced in a study of shared clonotypes between healthy human individuals. The data were produced by immunoSEQ multiplex PCR, yet TCRdb's version contains in-frame clones alone and is incomplete. The table records 2 million to 3 million clones, just over 90% of them present only once. Sequencing was carried out using naive CD4+ T cells sorted from blood. Described subset: CD45RA+ positively selected. The receptors shown here come from a man aged 18 to 29 in good health.

The chain recombines TRBV5-1 with TRBJ2-5; D may match TRBD1 or TRBD2 (5 bases each). Germline V gene lookup returns CDR1 SGHRS and CDR2 YFSETQ. The CDR3 totals 15 residues. V dropped 5 bases and J dropped 5 bases, with 19 bases sitting between them. CDR3 sequence reads: CASSTSGTARETQYF. In DNA form, the CDR3 reads TGCGCCAGCAGTACCTCCGGGACGGCGAGGGAGACCCAGTACTTC.

This clone was recorded only once. The chain has TRBV2 and TRBJ2-5; 11 bases align to TRBD2. The CDR3 runs 16 residues. Per germline, CDR1 SNHLY and CDR2 FYNNEI. J lost 1 base, V lost 7 bases, and 8 bases had no gene match. In nucleotides, the CDR3 is TGTGCCAGCACCCGTGGTAGCGGGGGGGCCCAAGAGACCCAGTACTTC. Translated, it gives CASTRGSGGAQETQYF.

This sequence joins TRBV7-9 and TRBJ2-5; D gene ambiguous. Germline values: CDR1 SEHNR, CDR2 FQNEAQ (reference sequence). This CDR3 is built from 14 residues. Trimming cost V 1 base and J 5 bases, with 11 bases left between them. CDR3 DNA: TGTGCCAGCAGCTTAGAAAGGCCAAGGGAGACCCAGTACTTC. Translated: CASSLERPRETQYF.

The chain joins TRBV6-1 to TRBJ1-5; 8 nucleotides line up with TRBD1. The CDR3 extends over 14 amino acids. Germline CDR1 is MNHNS and CDR2 is SASEGT. J lost 5 bases, V lost 6 bases, and 6 bases had no gene match. CDR3 loop: CASSGQGKHQPQHF. The CDR3 nucleotides are TGTGCCAGCAGCGGACAGGGTAAACATCAGCCCCAGCATTTT.

This chain uses TRBV29-1 with TRBJ2-3; D is perhaps TRBD2 (5 bases). Trimming left V 7 bases short and J 4 bases short, with 9 bases between. CDR3 size: 11 residues. CDR1 is SQVTM and CDR2 is ANQGSEA in the germline V gene. CDR3 coding DNA: TGCAGCGCCGGACTGTCAGATACGCAGTATTTT. The encoded protein is CSAGLSDTQYF.

The genes are TRBV11-3 and TRBJ2-1, with D uncertain. This CDR3 has 14 residues. V lost 2 bases to trimming and J lost 8 bases, with 13 bases between them. Germline V lookup: CDR1 SGHNT, CDR2 YENEEA. The CDR3 spells CASSLYAEIDEQFF. CDR3 bases: TGTGCCAGCAGCTTATACGCGGAGATCGATGAGCAGTTCTTC.

In this sample, this clone turned up once. V gene TRBV19 combines with J gene TRBJ2-3; TRBD1 matches 9 bases. Trimming removed 6 bases from V and 5 bases from J; junction bases left unmatched: 6. From germline, CDR1 is LNHDA and CDR2 SQIVND (reference sequence). This CDR3 comprises 14 residues. CDR3 sequence (DNA): TGTGCCAGTAGAAGGACAGGGGAGATAGATACGCAGTATTTT. This gives the protein CASRRTGEIDTQYF.

V is TRBV2 and J is TRBJ1-4; 7 positions agree with TRBD1. Per the germline V gene, CDR1 is SNHLY and CDR2 is FYNNEI. This CDR3 is built from 14 residues. Germline trimming cut 5 bases from V and 7 bases from J; bases unmatched to any gene: 7. The CDR3 sequence: CASSRQGGSEKLFF. CDR3 coding DNA: TGTGCCAGCAGTCGACAGGGAGGTAGTGAAAAACTGTTTTTT.

The chain recombines TRBV9 with TRBJ2-5, with D tentatively TRBD2 (6 bases). Trimming cost V 4 bases and J 4 bases, with 11 bases left between them. Per germline, CDR1 SGDLS and CDR2 YYNGEE. This CDR3 comprises 13 residues. The chain's CDR3 is CASSYRLGETQYF. DNA for the CDR3: TGTGCCAGCAGCTATCGACTAGGAGAGACCCAGTACTTC.

The rearrangement uses TRBV28 and TRBJ1-2, with D perhaps TRBD1 (5 bases). There are 13 residues in the CDR3. V lost 8 bases, J lost 2 bases, and 12 bases lay in between. CDR1 and CDR2 (germline): MDHEN, SYDVKM. The DNA of the CDR3 is TGTGCCAGCCGAATCAGGGAAAACTATGGCTACACCTTC. Protein sequence: CASRIRENYGYTF.

The gene calls are TRBV28 and TRBJ1-4, with TRBD1 matching over 10 bases. Germline trimming cut 5 bases from V and 5 bases from J; bases unmatched to any gene: 8. The length of the CDR3 is 16 residues. CDR1 and CDR2 (germline): MDHEN, SYDVKM. Here the CDR3 DNA reads TGTGCCAGCAGTGCGACAGGGGGCGCAGAGAATGAAAAACTGTTTTTT. It codes for CASSATGGAENEKLFF. The whole variable domain, filled in from reference TRBV28 and TRBJ1-4, reads DVKVTQSSRYLVKRTGEKVFLECVQDMDHENMFWYRQDPGLGLRLIYFSYDVKMKEKGDIPEGYSVSREKKERFSLILESASTNQTSMYLCASSATGGAENEKLFFGSGTQLSVL.

This clone was detected only a few times. The gene calls are TRBV30 and TRBJ1-1; 7 bases map to TRBD1. Trimming took 6 bases from V and 6 from J; bases not matched to a gene: 10. The CDR3 runs 13 residues. Germline CDR1 GTSNPN, CDR2 SVGIG (reference sequence). The CDR3, as DNA: TGTGCCTGTCAGACAGGGAATGAAGCTGAAGCTTTCTTT. It yields the protein CACQTGNEAEAFF.

This clone was counted a single time. The genes are TRBV10-3 and TRBJ2-5, with D possibly TRBD2 on 6 matching bases. The J call may not be correct, given that the DNA end is closer to TRBJ2-7. Germline CDR1 and CDR2: ENHRY and SYGVKD. The CDR3 is made up of 12 amino acids. This chain's CDR3 is CAISRDLYEQYF. CDR3 coding DNA: TGTGCCATCAGCCGGGACTTGTACGAGCAGTACTTC.

The chain employs TRBV5-1 and TRBJ2-2, with 7 bases fitting TRBD1. Trimming at V came to 1 base and at J to 16 bases, leaving 10 bases not matched to a gene. This CDR3 contains 13 residues. Germline V gene data show CDR1 as SGHRS and CDR2 as YFSETQ. The DNA for the CDR3 is TGCGCCAGCAGCTTGCTGGACAGGTCGTTCCAGTTTTTT. This sequence encodes CASSLLDRSFQFF.

The chain recombines TRBV9 with TRBJ2-3; possibly TRBD1 for D (6 bases). V was pared by 5 bases and J by 0 bases, with 13 bases between. The length of the CDR3 is 15 residues. Germline-derived CDR1 and CDR2 are SGDLS and YYNGEE. CDR3 in amino acids: CASRGQYSSTDTQYF. CDR3 in DNA: TGTGCCAGCAGAGGACAGTACTCTAGCACAGATACGCAGTATTTT.

This sequence joins TRBV10-3 and TRBJ1-3; the D is unclear. Germline CDR1 reads ENHRY; CDR2 reads SYGVKD. V dropped 3 bases and J dropped 0 bases, with 6 bases sitting between them. CDR3 length equals 14 residues. In DNA, the CDR3 is TGTGCCATCAGTGACCCTCGCTCTGGAAACACCATATATTTT. This encodes CAISDPRSGNTIYF.

The genes are TRBV19 and TRBJ1-5; D gene unclear. The CDR3 runs 16 residues. V was cut by 3 bases and J by 1 base, with 13 bases left in between. Germline V lookup: CDR1 LNHDA, CDR2 SQIVND (reference sequence). This CDR3 is CASSISDLLSNQPQHF. For the CDR3, the DNA is TGTGCCAGTAGTATTTCAGACCTTCTAAGCAATCAGCCCCAGCATTTT.

To note about this clone: This specimen includes other DNA sequences encoding the same CDR3. V and J are TRBV2 and TRBJ2-5; 10 bases line up with TRBD1. Germline CDR1 is SNHLY and CDR2 is FYNNEI. The length of the CDR3 is 13 residues. V was pared by 4 bases and J by 5 bases, with 1 base of the junction left unmatched. The CDR3 DNA sequence: TGTGCCAGCAGTGGGGGACAGGGGGAGACCCAGTACTTC. Translation: CASSGGQGETQYF.

The rearrangement links TRBV5-8 to TRBJ2-2, with unresolved D. The CDR3 runs 15 residues. Per the germline V gene, CDR1 is SGHTS and CDR2 is YDEGEE. Trimming shortened V by 5 bases and J by 0 bases, and 11 bases separated the two germline ends. The CDR3 reads CASSNSPTNTGELFF. CDR3 bases: TGTGCCAGCAGTAATTCCCCCACGAACACCGGGGAGCTGTTTTTT.

The chain uses TRBV6-1 and TRBJ2-3, with 8 nucleotides matching TRBD2. The V gene's germline CDR1 is MNHNS and CDR2 SASEGT. The CDR3 is 14 residues long. The V and J ends lost 4 bases and 1 base, in that order; junction bases with no gene match: 1. The CDR3, as DNA: TGTGCCAGCAGTGGGCGGGGGGGCACAGATACGCAGTATTTT. Residues: CASSGRGGTDTQYF.

This clone appeared once. CDR3 nucleotides: TGTGCCAGCAGCTTAGGCGACAGAACACCGCAGTACTTC. The encoded protein is CASSLGDRTPQYF. V gene TRBV7-2 combines with J gene TRBJ2-4; perhaps TRBD1 as D (5 bases). V was clipped by 1 base and J by 13 bases, with 14 bases between them. The germline gives CDR1 SGHTA, CDR2 FQGNSA. The CDR3 is made up of 13 amino acids.

The chain couples TRBV5-6 to TRBJ2-1; D is perhaps TRBD1 (5 bases). This CDR3 is 13 amino acids long. V shed 4 bases and J shed 5 bases, with 10 bases lying between them. Germline values: CDR1 SGHDT, CDR2 YYEEEE. The chain's CDR3 is CASSHPQDNEQFF. The CDR3 coding sequence is TGTGCCAGCAGCCACCCACAGGACAATGAGCAGTTCTTC.

This chain joins TRBV6-5 and TRBJ1-2; a possible D gene is TRBD1 (6 bases). The CDR3 covers 15 residues. Germline V gene lookup returns CDR1 MNHEY and CDR2 SVGAGI. The V end lost 6 bases, the J end lost 6 bases, and 20 bases lay between the germline ends. The CDR3 DNA is TGTGCCAGCAGGACCTATTCACAGGGAGTTCATGGCTACACCTTC. This encodes CASRTYSQGVHGYTF.

This clone was found once. The chain has TRBV27 and TRBJ1-2, with 8 bases aligning to TRBD1. V dropped 5 bases and J dropped 2; count of bases not matched to a gene: 7. Germline-derived CDR1 and CDR2 are MNHEY and SMNVEV (reference sequence). The CDR3 length is 15 residues. The CDR3 DNA sequence: TGTGCCAGCAGTGACGAACGACAGGGGAACTATGGCTACACCTTC. It is translated as CASSDERQGNYGYTF.

This chain joins TRBV5-1 and TRBJ2-2; 10 bases align to TRBD2. The CDR3 extends over 16 amino acids. From germline, CDR1 is SGHRS and CDR2 YFSETQ. Trimming took 0 bases from V and 4 from J; bases not matched to a gene: 3. The CDR3 region has the DNA TGCGCCAGCAGCTTGGAGCCTAGCGGGAGCACCGGGGAGCTGTTTTTT. It codes for CASSLEPSGSTGELFF.

About this clone itself: Distinct nucleotide sequences in the sample also encode this CDR3. The V call is TRBV18, the J call TRBJ1-5, with no clear D. CDR1 is KGHSH, CDR2 LQKENI, per germline. The CDR3 has 13 amino acids. Deletions cut 2 bases from V and 4 bases from J, with 6 bases between. CDR3 bases: TGTGCCAGCTCACCATCCCCAAATCAGCCCCAGCATTTT. Encoded protein: CASSPSPNQPQHF. The entire variable domain, with the rest obtained from reference TRBV18 and TRBJ1-5, is as follows: NAGVMQNPRHLVRRRGQEARLRCSPMKGHSHVYWYRQLPEEGLKFMVYLQKENIIDESGMPKERFSAEFPKEGPSILRIQQVVRGDSAAYFCASSPSPNQPQHFGDGTRLSIL.